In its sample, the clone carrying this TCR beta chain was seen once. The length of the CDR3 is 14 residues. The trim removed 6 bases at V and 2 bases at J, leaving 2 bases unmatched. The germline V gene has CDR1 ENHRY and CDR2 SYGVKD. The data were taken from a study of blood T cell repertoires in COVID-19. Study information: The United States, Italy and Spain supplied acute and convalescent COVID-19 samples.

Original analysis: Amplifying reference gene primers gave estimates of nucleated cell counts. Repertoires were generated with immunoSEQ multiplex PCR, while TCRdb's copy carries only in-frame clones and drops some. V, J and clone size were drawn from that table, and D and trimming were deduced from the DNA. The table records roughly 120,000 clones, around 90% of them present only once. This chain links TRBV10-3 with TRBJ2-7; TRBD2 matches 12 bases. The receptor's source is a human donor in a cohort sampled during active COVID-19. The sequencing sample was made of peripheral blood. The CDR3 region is CAIRSSGGAYEQYF. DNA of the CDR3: TGTGCCATCAGATCTAGCGGGGGGGCCTACGAGCAGTACTTC.